This section outlines one TCR beta chain sequence together with its context. The antigen is unknown. TCR alpha and TCR beta cDNA libraries carrying sample barcodes and UMIs came from 5'RACE with constant-segment primers. TCRdb redid the calling of the 5' RACE reads with MiXCR, one entry per CDR3 protein. Of approximately 260,000 distinct CDR3 sequences detected, 16% appear once; the ten largest clones hold about a fifth. The data are from a study of T-cell memory formation after mild COVID-19. Study-level background: TCR clustering was largely donor specific. Study-wide findings and caveats: Contracting CD8+ clones were enriched in EMRA, CD4+ mainly in CM and EM.

Trimming took off 3 bases at V and 8 bases at J, with 7 bases between the two ends. Germline lookup yields CDR1 SEHNR and CDR2 FQNEAQ (reference sequence). The CDR3 sequence is 12 residues long. The material sequenced was PBMCs or a T cell subset sorted from them (not recorded which). The clonotype originates from a man between 18 and 29 years old who had mild COVID-19 (a few samples of this study predate the infection). Cell type and time point are not known. The J gene is TRBJ1-4, the V gene TRBV7-9; D is uncertain. This chain's CDR3 is CASSFSGEKLFF. As DNA, the CDR3 is TGTGCCAGCAGCTTTTCGGGGGAAAAACTGTTTTTT.